A single sample gave rise to the 9 T cell receptor beta chains below, sequenced in a study of T-cell memory formation after mild COVID-19. TCRdb itself ran the 5' RACE reads through MiXCR, one entry per CDR3 protein. The sample has roughly 110,000 distinct CDR3 sequences; about 15% are singletons. Material: PBMCs or a T cell subset sorted from them (not recorded which). These receptors all stem from an adult woman who had mild COVID-19 (a few samples of this study predate the infection). Cell type and time point are not known.

On this clonotype: This may stem from a read error, because a much larger clone lies one nucleotide away. This chain joins TRBV24-1 and TRBJ1-1; possibly TRBD1 for D (5 bases). Trimming pared 1 base from V and 8 bases from J, leaving 10 bases between. Per the germline V gene, CDR1 is KGHDR and CDR2 is SFDVKD. The CDR3 sequence is 13 residues long. The CDR3 is CATSDFGGYEAFF. CDR3 nucleotide sequence: TGTGCCACCAGTGATTTTGGGGGGTACGAAGCTTTCTTT.

This clonotype has a handful of counts. This chain links TRBV19 with TRBJ1-3, with TRBD1 matching 7 bases. With V trimmed by 2 bases and J by 8 bases, 9 bases remained unmatched. CDR1 LNHDA and CDR2 SQIVND come from the germline V gene (reference sequence). The CDR3 spans 15 residues. CDR3 coding DNA: TGTGCCAGTAGTATAAGCTGGACAGGTGAAGACACCATATATTTT. Its protein is CASSISWTGEDTIYF.

The chain joins TRBV11-2 to TRBJ2-7; TRBD1 aligns across 7 bases. J lost 2 bases, V lost 3 bases, and 7 bases had no gene match. Germline V gives CDR1 SGHAT, CDR2 FQNNGV. This CDR3 has 15 amino acids. CDR3 sequence: CASSFVGQRTYEQYF. The CDR3 nucleotides are TGTGCCAGCAGCTTTGTGGGACAGCGTACCTACGAGCAGTACTTC.

Only a few counts were recorded for this clonotype. This chain connects TRBV7-9 to TRBJ1-5, with D uncertain. V was shortened by 1 base and J by 7 bases, with 8 bases between the two germline ends. CDR1 is SEHNR, CDR2 FQNEAQ, per germline (reference sequence). The CDR3 extends over 13 amino acids. CDR3 in DNA: TGTGCCAGCAGCTTAGATTGGCCCCAGCCCCAGCATTTT. As protein: CASSLDWPQPQHF.

This clonotype was seen more than once but under ten times. The chain employs TRBV5-6 and TRBJ2-4; tentatively, D is TRBD2 (6 bases). Germline V gene sequence: CDR1 SGHDT, CDR2 YYEEEE. V shed 2 bases and J shed 3 bases, with 6 bases lying between them. This CDR3 spans 13 amino acids. The chain's CDR3 is CASSFGSKNIQYF. CDR3 coding DNA: TGTGCCAGCAGCTTCGGGAGCAAAAACATTCAGTACTTC.

V usage is TRBV9 and J usage is TRBJ2-1; weak D call: TRBD1 (6 bases). The CDR3 totals 21 residues. V shed 1 base and J shed 0 bases, with 26 bases lying between them. In germline, CDR1 is SGDLS, CDR2 YYNGEE. The CDR3 DNA follows: TGTGCCAGCAGCGTACCGGTCGGTTCGGGCAGGGGCTCCCACTCCTACAATGAGCAGTTCTTC. Its protein product is CASSVPVGSGRGSHSYNEQFF.

This clonotype was recorded a few times. V usage is TRBV12-3 or TRBV12-4 and J usage is TRBJ1-2, with 7 bases matching TRBD1. There are 14 residues in the CDR3. With 3 bases clipped from V and 4 bases from J, the junction kept 5 bases outside the gene matches. CDR3 sequence reads: CASSFHRTGYGYTF. Written as DNA, the CDR3 is TGTGCCAGCAGTTTTCACCGGACAGGCTATGGCTACACCTTC.

This clonotype was seen more than once but under ten times. The chain combines TRBV25-1 with TRBJ1-2; 9 bases align to TRBD1. This CDR3 contains 15 residues. V shed 4 bases, J shed 6 bases, and the junction held 9 bases outside the gene matches. The germline V gene has CDR1 MGHDK and CDR2 SYGVNS. The CDR3 here is CASSGQRDREDGYTF. CDR3 coding DNA: TGTGCCAGCAGTGGTCAACGGGACAGGGAAGATGGCTACACCTTC.

This clonotype came up a few times. The rearrangement uses TRBV29-1 and TRBJ2-7; a possible D gene is TRBD2 (5 bases). In germline, CDR1 is SQVTM, CDR2 ANQGSEA. CDR3 size: 12 residues. V lost 4 bases, J lost 3 bases, and 10 bases lay in between. CDR3 region: CSVGTAVYEQYF. For the CDR3, the DNA is TGCAGCGTTGGGACTGCGGTCTACGAGCAGTACTTC.